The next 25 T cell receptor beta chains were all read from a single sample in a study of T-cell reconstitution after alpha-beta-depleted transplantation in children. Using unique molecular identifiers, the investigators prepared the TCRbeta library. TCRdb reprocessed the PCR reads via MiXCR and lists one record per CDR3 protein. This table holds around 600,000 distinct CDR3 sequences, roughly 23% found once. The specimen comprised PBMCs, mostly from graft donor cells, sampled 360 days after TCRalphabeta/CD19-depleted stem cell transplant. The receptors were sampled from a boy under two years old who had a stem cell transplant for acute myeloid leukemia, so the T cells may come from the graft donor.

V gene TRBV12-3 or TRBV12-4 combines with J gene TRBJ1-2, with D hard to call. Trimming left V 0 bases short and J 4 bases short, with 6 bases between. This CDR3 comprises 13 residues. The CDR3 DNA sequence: TGTGCCAGCAGTTTAGCCGACGTCTATGGCTACACCTTC. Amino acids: CASSLADVYGYTF.

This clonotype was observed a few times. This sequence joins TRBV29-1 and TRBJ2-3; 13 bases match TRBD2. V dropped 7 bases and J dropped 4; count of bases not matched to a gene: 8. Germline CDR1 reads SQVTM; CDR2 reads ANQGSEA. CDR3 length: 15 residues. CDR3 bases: TGCAGCGCTTCGGGACTAGCGGGGCTAGCAGATACGCAGTATTTT. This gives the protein CSASGLAGLADTQYF.

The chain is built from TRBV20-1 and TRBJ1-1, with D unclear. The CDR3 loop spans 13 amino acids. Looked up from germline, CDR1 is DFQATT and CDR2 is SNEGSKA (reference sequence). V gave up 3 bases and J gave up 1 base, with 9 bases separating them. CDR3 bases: TGCAGTGCTAGCCTCGACAAGAACACTGAAGCTTTCTTT. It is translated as CSASLDKNTEAFF.

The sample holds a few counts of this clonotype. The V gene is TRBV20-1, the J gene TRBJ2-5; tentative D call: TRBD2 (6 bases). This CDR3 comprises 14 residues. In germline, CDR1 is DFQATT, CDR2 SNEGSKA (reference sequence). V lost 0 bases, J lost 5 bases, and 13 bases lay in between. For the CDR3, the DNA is TGCAGTGCTAGAGATGTAGCAGGGAGGGAGACCCAGTACTTC. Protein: CSARDVAGRETQYF.

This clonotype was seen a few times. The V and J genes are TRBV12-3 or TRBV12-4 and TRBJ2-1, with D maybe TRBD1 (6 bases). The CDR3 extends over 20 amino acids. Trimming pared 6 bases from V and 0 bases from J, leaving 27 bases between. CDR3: CASSGPPNRGQSSSYNEQFF. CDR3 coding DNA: TGTGCCAGCAGCGGACCCCCTAATAGGGGACAATCCAGCTCCTACAATGAGCAGTTCTTC.

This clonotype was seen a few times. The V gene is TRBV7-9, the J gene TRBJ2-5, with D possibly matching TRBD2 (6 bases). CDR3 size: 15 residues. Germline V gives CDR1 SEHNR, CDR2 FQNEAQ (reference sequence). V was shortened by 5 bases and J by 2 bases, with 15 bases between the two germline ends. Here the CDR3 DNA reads TGTGCCAGCAGCGTCTACCGGGACTTACAAGAGACCCAGTACTTC. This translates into CASSVYRDLQETQYF.

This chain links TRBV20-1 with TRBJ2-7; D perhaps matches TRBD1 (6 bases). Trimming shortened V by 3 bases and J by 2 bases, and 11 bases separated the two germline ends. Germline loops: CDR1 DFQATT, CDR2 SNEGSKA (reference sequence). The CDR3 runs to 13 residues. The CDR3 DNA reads TGCAGTGCTAGTCCGGACAGACCCTACGAGCAGTACTTC. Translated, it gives CSASPDRPYEQYF.

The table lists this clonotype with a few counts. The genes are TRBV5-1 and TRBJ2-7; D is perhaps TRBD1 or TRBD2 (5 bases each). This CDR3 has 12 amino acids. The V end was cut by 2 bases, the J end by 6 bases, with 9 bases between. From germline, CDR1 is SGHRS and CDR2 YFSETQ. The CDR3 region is CASSLGTAEQYF. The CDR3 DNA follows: TGCGCCAGCAGCTTAGGGACGGCCGAGCAGTACTTC.

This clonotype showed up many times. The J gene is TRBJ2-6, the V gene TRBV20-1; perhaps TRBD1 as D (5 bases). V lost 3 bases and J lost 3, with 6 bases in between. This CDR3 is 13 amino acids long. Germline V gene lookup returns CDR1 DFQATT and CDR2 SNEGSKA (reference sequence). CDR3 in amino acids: CSARGHGANVLTF. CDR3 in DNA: TGCAGTGCTAGGGGGCATGGGGCCAACGTCCTGACTTTC.

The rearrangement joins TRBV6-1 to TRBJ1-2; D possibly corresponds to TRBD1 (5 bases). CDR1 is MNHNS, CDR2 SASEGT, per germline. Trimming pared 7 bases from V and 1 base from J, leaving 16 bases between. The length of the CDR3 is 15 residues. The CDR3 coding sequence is TGTGCCAGCACTCCGTTGGACATTCTTAACTATGGCTACACCTTC. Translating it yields CASTPLDILNYGYTF.

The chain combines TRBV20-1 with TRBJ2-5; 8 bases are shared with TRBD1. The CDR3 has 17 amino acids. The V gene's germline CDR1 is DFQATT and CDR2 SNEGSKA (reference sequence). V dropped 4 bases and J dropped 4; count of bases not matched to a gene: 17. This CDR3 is CSATPPGGGMGGETQYF. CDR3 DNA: TGCAGTGCTACCCCACCAGGGGGCGGTATGGGAGGAGAGACCCAGTACTTC.

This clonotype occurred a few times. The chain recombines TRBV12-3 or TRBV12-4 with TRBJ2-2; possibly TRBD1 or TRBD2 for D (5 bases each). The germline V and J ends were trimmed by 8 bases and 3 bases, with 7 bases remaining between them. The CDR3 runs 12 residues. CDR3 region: CASGGYTGELFF. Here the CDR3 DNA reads TGTGCCAGCGGGGGTTACACCGGGGAGCTGTTTTTT.

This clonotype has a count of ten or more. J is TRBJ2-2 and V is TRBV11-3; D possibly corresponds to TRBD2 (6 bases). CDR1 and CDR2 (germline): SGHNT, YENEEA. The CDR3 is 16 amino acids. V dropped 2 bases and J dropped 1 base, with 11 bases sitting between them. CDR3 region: CASSLYGGVNTGELFF. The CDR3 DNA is TGTGCCAGCAGCTTATATGGCGGGGTGAACACCGGGGAGCTGTTTTTT. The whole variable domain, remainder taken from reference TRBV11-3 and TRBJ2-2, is EAGVVQSPRYKIIEKKQPVAFWCNPISGHNTLYWYLQNLGQGPELLIRYENEEAVDDSQLPKDRFSAERLKGVDSTLKIQPAELGDSAVYLCASSLYGGVNTGELFFGEGSRLTVL.

The CDR3 sequence: CSVPGGKGLRTGELFF. CDR3 bases: TGCAGTGTACCAGGGGGAAAGGGGCTGCGGACCGGGGAGCTGTTTTTT. This chain uses TRBV20-1 with TRBJ2-2, with TRBD1 matching over 7 bases. Germline loops: CDR1 DFQATT, CDR2 SNEGSKA (reference sequence). This CDR3 has 16 residues. V shed 7 bases, J shed 5 bases, and the junction held 16 bases outside the gene matches.

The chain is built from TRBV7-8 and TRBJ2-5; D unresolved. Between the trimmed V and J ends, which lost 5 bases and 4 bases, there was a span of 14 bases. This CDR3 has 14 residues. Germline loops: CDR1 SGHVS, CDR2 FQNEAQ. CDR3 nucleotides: TGTGCCAGCAGCCACGATCCCCGGCCAGAGACCCAGTACTTC. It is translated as CASSHDPRPETQYF.

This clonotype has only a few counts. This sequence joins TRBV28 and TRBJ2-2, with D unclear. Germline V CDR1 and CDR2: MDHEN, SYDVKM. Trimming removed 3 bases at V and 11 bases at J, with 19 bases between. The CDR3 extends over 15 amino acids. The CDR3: CASSFIQYLDGELFF. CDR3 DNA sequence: TGTGCCAGCAGTTTCATACAGTACCTCGATGGCGAGCTGTTTTTT.

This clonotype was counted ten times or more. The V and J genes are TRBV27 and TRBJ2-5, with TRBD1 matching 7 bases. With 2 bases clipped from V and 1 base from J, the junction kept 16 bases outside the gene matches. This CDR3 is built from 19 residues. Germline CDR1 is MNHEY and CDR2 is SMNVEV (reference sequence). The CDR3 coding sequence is TGTGCCAGCAGTTTAATCCCCGGGACAGCGATGGGGGTCCAAGAGACCCAGTACTTC. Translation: CASSLIPGTAMGVQETQYF.

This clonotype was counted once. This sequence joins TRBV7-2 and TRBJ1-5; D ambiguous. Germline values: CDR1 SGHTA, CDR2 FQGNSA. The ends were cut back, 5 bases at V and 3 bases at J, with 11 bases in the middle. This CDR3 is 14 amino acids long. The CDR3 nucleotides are TGTGCCAGCAGCCGAGACTCCCCCAATCAGCCCCAGCATTTT. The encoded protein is CASSRDSPNQPQHF.

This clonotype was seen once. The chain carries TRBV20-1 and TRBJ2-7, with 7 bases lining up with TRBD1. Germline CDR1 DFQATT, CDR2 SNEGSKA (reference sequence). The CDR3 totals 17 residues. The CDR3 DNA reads TGCTGTGCTAGATCGATGACCGCGGACAGGAGTTCCTACGAGCAGTACGTC. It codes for CCARSMTADRSSYEQYV.

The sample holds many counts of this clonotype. The CDR3 DNA sequence: TGCAGCGTCGTTAAGGGGAACTACGAGCAGTACTTC. Encoded protein: CSVVKGNYEQYF. The V gene is TRBV29-1, the J gene TRBJ2-7; D is perhaps TRBD1 (5 bases). Germline CDR1 SQVTM, CDR2 ANQGSEA. V was pared by 6 bases and J by 3 bases, with 12 bases between. The CDR3 spans 12 residues.

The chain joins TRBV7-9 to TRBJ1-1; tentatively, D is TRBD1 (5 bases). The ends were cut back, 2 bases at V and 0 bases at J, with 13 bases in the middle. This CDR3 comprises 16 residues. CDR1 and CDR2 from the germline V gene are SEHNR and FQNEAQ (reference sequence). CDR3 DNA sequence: TGTGCCAGCAGCTTATCTAGAACAGGATTGAACACTGAAGCTTTCTTT. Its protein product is CASSLSRTGLNTEAFF.

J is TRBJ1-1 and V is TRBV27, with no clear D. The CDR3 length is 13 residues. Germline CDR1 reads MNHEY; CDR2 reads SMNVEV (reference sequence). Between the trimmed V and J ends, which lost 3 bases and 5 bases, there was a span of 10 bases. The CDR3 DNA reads TGTGCCAGCAGTTTCGGGTCGGGTACTGAAGCTTTCTTT. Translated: CASSFGSGTEAFF.

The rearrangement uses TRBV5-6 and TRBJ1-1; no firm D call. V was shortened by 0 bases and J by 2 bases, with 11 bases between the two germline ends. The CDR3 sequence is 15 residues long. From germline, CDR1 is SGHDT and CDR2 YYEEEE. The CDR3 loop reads CASSLDDTTNTEAFF. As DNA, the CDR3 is TGTGCCAGCAGCTTGGATGACACTACCAACACTGAAGCTTTCTTT.

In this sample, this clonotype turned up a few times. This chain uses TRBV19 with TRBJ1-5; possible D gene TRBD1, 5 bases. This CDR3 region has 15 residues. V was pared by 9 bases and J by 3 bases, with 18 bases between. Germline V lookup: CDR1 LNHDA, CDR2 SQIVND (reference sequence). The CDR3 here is CASQMGPISNQPQHF. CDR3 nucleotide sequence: TGTGCCAGCCAAATGGGACCGATCTCCAATCAGCCCCAGCATTTT.

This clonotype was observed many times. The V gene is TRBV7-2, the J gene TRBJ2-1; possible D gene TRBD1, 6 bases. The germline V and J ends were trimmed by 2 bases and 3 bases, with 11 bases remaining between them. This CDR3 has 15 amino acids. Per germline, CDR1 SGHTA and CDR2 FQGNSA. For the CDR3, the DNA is TGTGCCAGCAGCTTATCACCAGGGGACTACAATGAGCAGTTCTTC. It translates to CASSLSPGDYNEQFF.